This T cell receptor beta chain is from a study of T cell repertoires in cytomegalovirus infection. Study-wide background: Researchers turned to recently identified HLA-C-restricted CMV epitopes as well as well-studied HLA-B-restricted ones. It was the public TCR beta signatures that indicated both CMV infection and matching HLA type.

TCRdb itself ran the reads through MiXCR, one entry per CDR3 protein. The table records 340,000 or so distinct CDR3 sequences, 25% of them present only once. Deletions cut 3 bases from V and 2 bases from J, with 10 bases between. This CDR3 is built from 14 residues. Germline CDR1 MNHEY, CDR2 SVGAGI. Points on this clonotype: No antigen is known for it.

Overall study findings and caveats: Cumulative frequency of public TCR beta families picked out carriers of CMV plus the relevant HLA.

The TCR sequence derives from a human donor in good health (CMV status not recorded). Some clones in this sample may be carry-over from other donors' samples. Source: cultured PBMCs, taken from culture after CMV antigen stimulation. The chain recombines TRBV6-5 with TRBJ1-2, with no clear D. CDR3 DNA: TGTGCCAGCAGTTATGGGCTAGGGAACTATGGCTACACCTTC. Translating gives CASSYGLGNYGYTF.